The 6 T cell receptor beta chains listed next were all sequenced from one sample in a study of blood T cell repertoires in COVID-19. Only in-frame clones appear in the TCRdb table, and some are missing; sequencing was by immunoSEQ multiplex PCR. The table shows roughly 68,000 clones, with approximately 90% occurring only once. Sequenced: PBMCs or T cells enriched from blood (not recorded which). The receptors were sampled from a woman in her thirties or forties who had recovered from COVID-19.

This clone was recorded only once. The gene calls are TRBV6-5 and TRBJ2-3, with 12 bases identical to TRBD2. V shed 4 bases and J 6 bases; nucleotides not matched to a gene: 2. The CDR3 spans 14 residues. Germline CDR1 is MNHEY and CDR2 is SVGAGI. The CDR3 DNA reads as TGTGCCAGCAGTTCTAGCGGGGGGGCGGATACGCAGTATTTT. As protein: CASSSSGGADTQYF.

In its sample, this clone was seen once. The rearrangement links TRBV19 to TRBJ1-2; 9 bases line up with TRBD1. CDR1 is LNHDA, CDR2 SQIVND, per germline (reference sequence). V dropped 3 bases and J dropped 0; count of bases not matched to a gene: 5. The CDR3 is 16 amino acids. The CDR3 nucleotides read TGTGCCAGTAGTATCCTCCGGGACAGGGCTAACTATGGCTACACCTTC. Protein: CASSILRDRANYGYTF.

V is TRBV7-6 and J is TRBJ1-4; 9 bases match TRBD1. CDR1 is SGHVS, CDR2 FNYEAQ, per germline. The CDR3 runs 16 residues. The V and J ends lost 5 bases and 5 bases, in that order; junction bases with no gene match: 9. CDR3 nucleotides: TGTGCCAGCAGCCCTCCGACCGGGACAGGGAATGAAAAACTGTTTTTT. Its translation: CASSPPTGTGNEKLFF. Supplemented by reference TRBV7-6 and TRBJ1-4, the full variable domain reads GAGVSQSPRYKVTKRGQDVALRCDPISGHVSLYWYRQALGQGPEFLTYFNYEAQQDKSGLPNDRFSAERPEGSISTLTIQRTEQRDSAMYRCASSPPTGTGNEKLFFGSGTQLSVL.

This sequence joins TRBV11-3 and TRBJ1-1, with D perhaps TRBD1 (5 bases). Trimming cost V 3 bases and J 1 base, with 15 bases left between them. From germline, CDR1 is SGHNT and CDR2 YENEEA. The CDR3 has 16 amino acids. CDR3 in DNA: TGTGCCAGCAGCTTCGCCGGTAGCAGGGCGAACACTGAAGCTTTCTTT. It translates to CASSFAGSRANTEAFF. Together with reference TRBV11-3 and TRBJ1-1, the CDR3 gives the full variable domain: EAGVVQSPRYKIIEKKQPVAFWCNPISGHNTLYWYLQNLGQGPELLIRYENEEAVDDSQLPKDRFSAERLKGVDSTLKIQPAELGDSAVYLCASSFAGSRANTEAFFGQGTRLTVV.

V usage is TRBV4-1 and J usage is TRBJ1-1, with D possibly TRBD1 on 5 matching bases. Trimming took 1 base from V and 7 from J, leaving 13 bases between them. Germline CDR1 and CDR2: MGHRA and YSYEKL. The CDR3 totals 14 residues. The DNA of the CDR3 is TGCGCCAGCAGCCAAGCGCAGGGACTAATTGAAGCTTTCTTT. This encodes CASSQAQGLIEAFF.

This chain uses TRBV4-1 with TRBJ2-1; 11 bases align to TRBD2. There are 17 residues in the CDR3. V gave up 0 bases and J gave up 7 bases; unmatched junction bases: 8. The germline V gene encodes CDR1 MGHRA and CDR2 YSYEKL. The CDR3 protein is CASSQDAGLAAENEQFF. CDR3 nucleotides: TGCGCCAGCAGCCAAGACGCGGGACTAGCGGCAGAGAATGAGCAGTTCTTC.